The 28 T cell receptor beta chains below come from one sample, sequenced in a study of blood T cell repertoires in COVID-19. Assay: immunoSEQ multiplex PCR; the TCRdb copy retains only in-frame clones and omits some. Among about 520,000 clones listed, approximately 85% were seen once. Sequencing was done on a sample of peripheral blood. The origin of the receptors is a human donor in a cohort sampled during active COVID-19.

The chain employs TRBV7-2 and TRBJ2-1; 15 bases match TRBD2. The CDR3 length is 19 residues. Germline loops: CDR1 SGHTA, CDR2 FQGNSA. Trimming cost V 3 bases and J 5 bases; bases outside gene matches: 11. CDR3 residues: CASSFPKGTSGRPNNEQFF. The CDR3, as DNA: TGTGCCAGCAGCTTCCCTAAAGGGACTAGCGGGAGGCCTAACAATGAGCAGTTCTTC.

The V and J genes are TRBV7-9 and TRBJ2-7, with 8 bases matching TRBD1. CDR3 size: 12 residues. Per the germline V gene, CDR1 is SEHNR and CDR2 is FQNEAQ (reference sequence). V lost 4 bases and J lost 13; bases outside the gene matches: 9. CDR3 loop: CASSYTEDRVYF. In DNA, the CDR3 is TGTGCCAGCAGCTATACCGAGGACAGGGTATACTTC.

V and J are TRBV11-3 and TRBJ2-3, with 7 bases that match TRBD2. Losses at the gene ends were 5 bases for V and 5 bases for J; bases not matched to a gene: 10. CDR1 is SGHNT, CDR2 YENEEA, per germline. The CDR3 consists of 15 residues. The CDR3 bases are TGTGCCAGCAGCCCCTGGGCGGGAGTGGTAGATACGCAGTATTTT. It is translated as CASSPWAGVVDTQYF.

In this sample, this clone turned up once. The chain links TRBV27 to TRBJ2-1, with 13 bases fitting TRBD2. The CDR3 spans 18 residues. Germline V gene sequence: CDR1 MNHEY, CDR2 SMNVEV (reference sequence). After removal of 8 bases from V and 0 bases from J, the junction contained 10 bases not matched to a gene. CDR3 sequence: CASSKGLAGPSSYNEQFF. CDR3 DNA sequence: TGTGCCAGCTCAAAGGGACTAGCGGGACCGAGCTCCTACAATGAGCAGTTCTTC.

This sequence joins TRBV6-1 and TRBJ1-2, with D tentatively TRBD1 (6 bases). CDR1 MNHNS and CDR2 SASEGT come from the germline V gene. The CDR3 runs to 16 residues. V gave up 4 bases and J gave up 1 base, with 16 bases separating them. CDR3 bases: TGTGCCAGCAGTGGGACCGGACAGACAATTAACTATGGCTACACCTTC. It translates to CASSGTGQTINYGYTF.

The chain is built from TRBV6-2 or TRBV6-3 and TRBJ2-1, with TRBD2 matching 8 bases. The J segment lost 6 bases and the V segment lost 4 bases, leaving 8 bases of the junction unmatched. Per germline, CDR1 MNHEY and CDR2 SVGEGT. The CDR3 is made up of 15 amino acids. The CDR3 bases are TGTGCCAGCAGTTCGAGCGGGAGTAGGGTCAATGAGCAGTTCTTC. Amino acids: CASSSSGSRVNEQFF.

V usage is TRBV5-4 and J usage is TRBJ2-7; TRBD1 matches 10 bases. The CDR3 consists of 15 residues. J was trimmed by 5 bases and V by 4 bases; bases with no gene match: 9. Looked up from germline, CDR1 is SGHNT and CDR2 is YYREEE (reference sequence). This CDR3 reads CASSDLTGGLDEQYF. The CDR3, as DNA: TGTGCCAGCAGCGACCTGACAGGGGGCTTGGACGAGCAGTACTTC.

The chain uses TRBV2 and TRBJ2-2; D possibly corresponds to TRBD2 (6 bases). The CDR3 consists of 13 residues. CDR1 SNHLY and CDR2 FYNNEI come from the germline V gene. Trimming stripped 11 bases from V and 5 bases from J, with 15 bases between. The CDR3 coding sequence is TGTGCCGGAGGAGGGGAACGGACCGGGGAGCTGTTTTTT. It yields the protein CAGGGERTGELFF.

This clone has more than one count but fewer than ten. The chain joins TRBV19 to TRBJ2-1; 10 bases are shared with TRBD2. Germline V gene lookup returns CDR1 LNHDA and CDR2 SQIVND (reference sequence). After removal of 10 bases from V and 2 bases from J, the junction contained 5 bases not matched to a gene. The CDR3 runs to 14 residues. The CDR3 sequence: CATTGTSAYNEQFF. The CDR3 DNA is TGTGCCACCACCGGGACTAGCGCCTACAATGAGCAGTTCTTC.

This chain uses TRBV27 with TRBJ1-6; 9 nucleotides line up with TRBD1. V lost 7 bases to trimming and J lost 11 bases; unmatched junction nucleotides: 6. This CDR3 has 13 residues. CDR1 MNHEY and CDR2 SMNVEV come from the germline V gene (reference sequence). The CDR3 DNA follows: TGTGCCAGCACGACAGGGGGTCCCCCACCCCTCCACTTT. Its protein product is CASTTGGPPPLHF.

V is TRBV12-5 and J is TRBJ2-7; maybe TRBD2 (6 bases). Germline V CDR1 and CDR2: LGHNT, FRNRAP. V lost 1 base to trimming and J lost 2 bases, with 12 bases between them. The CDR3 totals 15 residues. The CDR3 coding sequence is TGTGCTAGTGGTTTGGGGCAGGGAGGAACCTACGAGCAGTACTTC. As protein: CASGLGQGGTYEQYF.

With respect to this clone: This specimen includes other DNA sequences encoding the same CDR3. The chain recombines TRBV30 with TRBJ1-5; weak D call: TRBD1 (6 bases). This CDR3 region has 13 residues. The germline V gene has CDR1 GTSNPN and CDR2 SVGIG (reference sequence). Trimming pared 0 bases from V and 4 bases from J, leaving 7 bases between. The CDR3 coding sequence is TGTGCCTGGAGTGTAACAGGGAATCAGCCCCAGCATTTT. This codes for CAWSVTGNQPQHF.

The CDR3 sequence is CASRMTGGEWETQYF. The CDR3 DNA reads TGTGCCAGCAGGATGACAGGGGGCGAGTGGGAGACCCAGTACTTC. This chain links TRBV6-5 with TRBJ2-5; 10 nucleotides align to TRBD1. CDR1 is MNHEY, CDR2 SVGAGI, per germline. V dropped 6 bases and J dropped 5; count of bases not matched to a gene: 9. This CDR3 contains 15 residues.

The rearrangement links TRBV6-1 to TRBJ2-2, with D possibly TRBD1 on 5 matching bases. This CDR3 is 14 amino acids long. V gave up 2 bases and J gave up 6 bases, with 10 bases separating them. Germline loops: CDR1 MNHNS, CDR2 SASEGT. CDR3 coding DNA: TGTGCCAGCAGTGAATTCCCAGGGTCCGGGGAGCTGTTTTTT. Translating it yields CASSEFPGSGELFF.

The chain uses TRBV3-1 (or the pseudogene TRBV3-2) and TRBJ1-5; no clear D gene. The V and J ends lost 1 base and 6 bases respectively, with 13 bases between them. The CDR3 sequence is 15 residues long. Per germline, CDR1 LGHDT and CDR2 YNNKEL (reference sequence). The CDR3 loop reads CASSQGLTVGQPQHF. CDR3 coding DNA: TGTGCCAGCAGCCAAGGTCTAACAGTCGGTCAGCCCCAGCATTTT.

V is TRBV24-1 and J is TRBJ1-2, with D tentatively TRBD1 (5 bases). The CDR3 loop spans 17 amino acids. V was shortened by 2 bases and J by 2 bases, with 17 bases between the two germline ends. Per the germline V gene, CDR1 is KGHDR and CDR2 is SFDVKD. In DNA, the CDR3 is TGTGCCACCAGTGATTCCCTATCCCCGCGGGGGAACTATGGCTACACCTTC. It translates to CATSDSLSPRGNYGYTF.

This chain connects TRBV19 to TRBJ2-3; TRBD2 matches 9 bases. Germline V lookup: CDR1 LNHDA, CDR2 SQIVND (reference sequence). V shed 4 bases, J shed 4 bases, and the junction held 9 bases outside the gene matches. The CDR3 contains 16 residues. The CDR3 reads CASSTNSGSAADTQYF. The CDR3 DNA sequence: TGTGCCAGTAGTACAAATAGCGGGAGTGCCGCAGATACGCAGTATTTT.

The CDR3 loop reads CASGARTGITGELFF. As DNA, the CDR3 is TGTGCCAGCGGAGCGCGAACAGGGATCACCGGGGAGCTGTTTTTT. The V call is TRBV2, the J call TRBJ2-2; a possible D gene is TRBD1 (6 bases). V shed 8 bases and J shed 4 bases, with 17 bases lying between them. The CDR3 sequence is 15 residues long. CDR1 and CDR2 (germline): SNHLY, FYNNEI.

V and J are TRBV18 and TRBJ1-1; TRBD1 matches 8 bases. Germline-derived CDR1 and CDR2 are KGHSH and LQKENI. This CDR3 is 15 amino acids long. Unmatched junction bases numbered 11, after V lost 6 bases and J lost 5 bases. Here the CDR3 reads CASSVDDRGSTEAFF. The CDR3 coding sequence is TGTGCCAGCTCCGTGGACGACAGGGGCAGTACTGAAGCTTTCTTT.

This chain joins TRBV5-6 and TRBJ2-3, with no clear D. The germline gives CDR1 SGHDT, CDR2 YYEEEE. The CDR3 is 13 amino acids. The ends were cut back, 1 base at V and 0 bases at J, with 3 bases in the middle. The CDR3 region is CASSLQSTDTQYF. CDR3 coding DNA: TGTGCCAGCAGCTTGCAGAGCACAGATACGCAGTATTTT.

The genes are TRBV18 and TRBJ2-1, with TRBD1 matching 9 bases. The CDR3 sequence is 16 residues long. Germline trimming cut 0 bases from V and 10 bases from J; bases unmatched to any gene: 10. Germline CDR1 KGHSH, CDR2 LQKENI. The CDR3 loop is CASSPPYLTGGEEQFF. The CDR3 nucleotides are TGTGCCAGCTCACCACCGTATCTGACAGGGGGAGAGGAGCAGTTCTTC.

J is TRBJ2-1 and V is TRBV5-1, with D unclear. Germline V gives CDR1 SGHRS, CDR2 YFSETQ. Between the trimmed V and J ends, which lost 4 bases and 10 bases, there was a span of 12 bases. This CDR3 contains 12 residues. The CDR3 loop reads CASSLRAGEQFF. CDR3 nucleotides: TGCGCCAGCAGCCTGAGAGCAGGCGAGCAGTTCTTC.

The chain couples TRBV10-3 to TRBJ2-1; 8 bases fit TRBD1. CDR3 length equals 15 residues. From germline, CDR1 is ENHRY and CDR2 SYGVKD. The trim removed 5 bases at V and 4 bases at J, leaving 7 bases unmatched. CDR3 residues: CAISYSGGDYNEQFF. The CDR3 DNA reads TGTGCCATCAGTTATTCAGGGGGCGATTACAATGAGCAGTTCTTC.

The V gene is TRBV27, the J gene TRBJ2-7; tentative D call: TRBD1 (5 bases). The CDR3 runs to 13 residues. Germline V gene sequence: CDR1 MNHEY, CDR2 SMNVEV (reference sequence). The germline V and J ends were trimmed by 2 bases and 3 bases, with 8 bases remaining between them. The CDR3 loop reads CASSLKGNYEQYF. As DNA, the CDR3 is TGTGCCAGCAGTTTAAAGGGGAACTACGAGCAGTACTTC.

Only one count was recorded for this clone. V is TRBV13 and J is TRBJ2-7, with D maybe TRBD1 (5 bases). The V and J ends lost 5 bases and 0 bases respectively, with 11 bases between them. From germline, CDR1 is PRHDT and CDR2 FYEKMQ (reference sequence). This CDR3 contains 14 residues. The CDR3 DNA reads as TGTGCCAGCAGCAGAAGACAGAGCTCCTACGAGCAGTACTTC. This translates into CASSRRQSSYEQYF. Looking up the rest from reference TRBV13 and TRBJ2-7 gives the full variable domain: AAGVIQSPRHLIKEKRETATLKCYPIPRHDTVYWYQQGPGQDPQFLISFYEKMQSDKGSIPDRFSAQQFSDYHSELNMSSLELGDSALYFCASSRRQSSYEQYFGPGTRLTVT.

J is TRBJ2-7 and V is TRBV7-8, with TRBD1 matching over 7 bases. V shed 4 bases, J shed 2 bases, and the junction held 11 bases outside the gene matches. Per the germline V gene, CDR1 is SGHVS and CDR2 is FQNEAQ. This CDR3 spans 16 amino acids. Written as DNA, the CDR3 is TGTGCCAGCAGCTGGGGACAGCCCAATATACCCTACGAGCAGTACTTC. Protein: CASSWGQPNIPYEQYF.

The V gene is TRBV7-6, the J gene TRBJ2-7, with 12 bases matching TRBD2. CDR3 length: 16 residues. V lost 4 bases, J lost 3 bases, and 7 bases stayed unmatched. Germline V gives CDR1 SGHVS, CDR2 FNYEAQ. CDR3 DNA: TGTGCCAGCAGCTGGGGGACTAGCGGGCGCAACTACGAGCAGTACTTC. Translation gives CASSWGTSGRNYEQYF.

CDR3 amino acids: CASGLVLHAGGDGKQFF. In DNA, the CDR3 is TGTGCTAGTGGTTTGGTACTCCACGCGGGGGGAGATGGGAAGCAGTTCTTC. The V gene is TRBV12-5, the J gene TRBJ2-1; 8 bases match TRBD2. Per germline, CDR1 LGHNT and CDR2 FRNRAP. The ends lost 0 bases at V and 11 bases at J; junction bases unmatched: 15. The CDR3 sequence is 17 residues long.